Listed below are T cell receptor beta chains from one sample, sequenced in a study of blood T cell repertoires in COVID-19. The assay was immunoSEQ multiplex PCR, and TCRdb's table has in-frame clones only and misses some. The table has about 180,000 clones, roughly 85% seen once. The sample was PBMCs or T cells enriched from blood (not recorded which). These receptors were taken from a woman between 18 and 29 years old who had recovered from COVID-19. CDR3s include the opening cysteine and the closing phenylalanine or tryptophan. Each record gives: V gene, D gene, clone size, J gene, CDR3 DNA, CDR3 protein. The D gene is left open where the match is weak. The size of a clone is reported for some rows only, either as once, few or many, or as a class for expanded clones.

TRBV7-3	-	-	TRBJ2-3	TGTGCCAGCACCTGGGGCGGGACTACAGATACGCAGTATTTT	CASTWGGTTDTQYF
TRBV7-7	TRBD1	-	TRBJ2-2	TGTGCTAGCAGCTTAGCCGGGACAGGGACTACAGCCGGGGAGCTGTTTTTT	CASSLAGTGTTAGELFF
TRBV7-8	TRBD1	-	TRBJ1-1	TGTGCCAGCAGCCCACGTGACAGGGACGGGTCAGGTGAAGCTTTCTTT	CASSPRDRDGSGEAFF
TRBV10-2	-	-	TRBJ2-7	TGCGCCAGCAGTGCAGGATCCTCCTACGAGCAGTACTTC	CASSAGSSYEQYF
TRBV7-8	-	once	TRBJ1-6	TGTGCCACTGGACAGAGCTCCTATAATTCACCCCTCCACTTT	CATGQSSYNSPLHF
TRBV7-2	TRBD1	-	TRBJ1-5	TGTGCCAGCAGCTTGGGAATATTCGGAACAGGGGGCAATCAGCCCCAGCATTTT	CASSLGIFGTGGNQPQHF
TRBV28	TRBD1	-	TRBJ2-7	TGTGCCAGCACCCAGGACAGGGGGCCTTACGAGCAGTACTTC	CASTQDRGPYEQYF
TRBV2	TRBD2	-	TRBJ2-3	TGTGCCAGCAGCGGACTAGCGGGGGGTCAAGATACGCAGTATTTT	CASSGLAGGQDTQYF
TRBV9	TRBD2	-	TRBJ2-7	TGTGCCAGCAGCCCCGGGGGAGCGGGAGGCAGTCAGGTCGAGCAGTACTTC	CASSPGGAGGSQVEQYF
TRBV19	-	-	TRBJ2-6	TGTGCCAGTAGTATTTCCAGGCGCCCCCTCTCTGGGGCCAACGTCCTGACTTTC	CASSISRRPLSGANVLTF
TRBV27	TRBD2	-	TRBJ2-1	TGTGCCAGCAGTTTTGGGACTAGCAATGAGCAGTTCTTC	CASSFGTSNEQFF
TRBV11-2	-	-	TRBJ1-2	TGTGCCAGCAGCTTGGAGGGAGATGGCTACACCTTC	CASSLEGDGYTF
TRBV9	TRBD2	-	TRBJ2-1	TGTGCCAGCAGCTCGGGGACTAGCGGGACAGAGTTCTTC	CASSSGTSGTEFF
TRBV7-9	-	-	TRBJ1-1	TGTGCCAGCAGCTTCCAGGGAGGCGACACTGAAGCTTTCTTT	CASSFQGGDTEAFF
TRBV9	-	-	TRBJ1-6	TGTGCCAGCGGTGGGGGCCCTCTCGGGACGGCCCTCCACTTT	CASGGGPLGTALHF
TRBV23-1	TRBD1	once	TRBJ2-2	TGCGCCAGCAGTCAATCTCAGGGGGTGAACACCGGGGAGCTGTTTTTT	CASSQSQGVNTGELFF
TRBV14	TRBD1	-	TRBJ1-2	TGTGCCAGCAGCCCCACAGGGGGAAATGGCTACACCTTC	CASSPTGGNGYTF
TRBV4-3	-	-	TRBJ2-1	TGCGCCAGCAGCCAAGAGCAAGGCGGGGCCGACAATGAGCAGTTCTTC	CASSQEQGGADNEQFF
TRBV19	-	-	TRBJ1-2	TGTGCCAGTAGTACCCGCCGCCGGGGGAATGGCTACACCTTC	CASSTRRRGNGYTF
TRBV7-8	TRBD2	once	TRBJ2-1	TGTGCCAGCAGCTTAGAAGCGGGGGGCCTCTACAATGAGCAGTTCTTC	CASSLEAGGLYNEQFF
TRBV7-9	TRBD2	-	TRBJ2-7	TGTGCCAGCAGCTCCTTTGCCCCGGGCGGCGGGGGGGCGTACGAGCAGTACTTC	CASSSFAPGGGGAYEQYF
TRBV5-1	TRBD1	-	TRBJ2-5	TGCGCCAGCAGCCCTGGGACAGGGGGCTACCAAGAGACCCAGTACTTC	CASSPGTGGYQETQYF
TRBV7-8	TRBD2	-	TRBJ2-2	TGTGCCACCAGGACTAGCGGGGGGGCAGAGGACACCGGGGAGCTGTTTTTT	CATRTSGGAEDTGELFF